This T cell receptor beta chain appears in the sequencing data of a study of neurological immune-mediated disorders (dated 2019 in TCRdb). In terms of the full investigation: Of the approximately 34 multiple sclerosis patients, some 31 had relapsing-remitting MS and 3 had secondary progressive MS. Peripheral blood TCR-beta repertoires from HTLV-I-associated myelopathy (HAM/TSP) patients, multiple sclerosis patients and healthy controls were compared by UMI-based sequencing. The approximately 99 TCR-beta libraries included longitudinal samples, technical triplicates and paired sorted CD4+ and CD8+ T-cell subsets alongside PBMC samples. The cohort was made up of about 66 subjects, consisting of some 14 HAM/TSP patients, some 34 multiple sclerosis patients and approximately 20 healthy controls. Broader findings and caveats from the paper: TCR clonal expansion was highest in HAM/TSP patients and lowest in MS patients, with MS patients falling below even healthy controls. In a phylogenetic analysis, the repertoires of 18 out of 34 MS patients fell into a single cluster of related CDR3 sequences, pointing to a possible signature at the repertoire level. No association of the MS cluster with clinical or MRI features was observed, and the need for larger cohorts was stated by the authors. Across subjects, expanded clones never shared an identical CDR3 amino acid sequence, which suggests that the TCR-beta repertoires in every group were private.

Germline trimming amounts to 5 bases on V and 10 bases on J, with 7 as the count of junction bases outside the gene matches. CDR3 length: 13 amino acids, cysteine to phenylalanine. Kept here is only the CDR3 DNA, which spans 39 bases and is read in frame from base 1. CDR1 is given as SGHRS and CDR2 as YFSETQ, both from the germline V gene. This clonotype was found many times. What this receptor recognizes is not known. No base quality information exists; no much larger clone differs at one position. cDNA was synthesized by template-switch 5'RACE using a primer with a 10-nucleotide random unique molecular identifier that tagged each TCR transcript. Each sequencing run produced over 190 million TCR-beta sequences covering 15-18 subjects. The RNeasy kit was used for extraction of total RNA. Using the KAPA Real-time Library Amplification kit, TCR-beta VDJ regions were amplified with primers for the TCR constant region and the 5'RACE anchor. A first PCR added sample indexes and Illumina adaptors, and a second PCR then raised library yield. After Ampure bead purification, the roughly 650 bp TCR product was size-selected on a 2% E-gel SizeSelection system. Library quality was checked on a Bioanalyzer, concentration was measured with Qubit, and libraries were quantified with the Kapa Library Quantification kit before pooling. An Illumina HiSeq 2500 sequenced the libraries paired-end 2 x 150 bp. To increase sequence diversity, about 24-32% phiX was spiked into each library pool. Per the source publication's procedure: Quality-filtered reads were processed with the UMI-based MiGEC pipeline, and over 75% of raw TCR sequences were removed by the MiGEC pipeline during error correction. VDJ genes were aligned to IMGT germline references, and clonotypes were defined by unique CDR3 amino acid sequence plus V-J genes. Clonal expansion, Shannon diversity and CDR3 relatedness were evaluated with VDJtools (CalcPairwiseDistances, ClusterSamples), while phylogenetic trees were built in CLCbio workbench. Expanded clones were defined as having at least 8 unique UMIs, based on coefficient-of-variation modelling across technical triplicates. TCRdb itself trimmed the public reads at Q25 with fastp, ran MiXCR and retained productive beta chains. Under each unique CDR3 protein, matching rows form one entry showing the most common genes and DNA. The V and J calls, along with clone size, are taken from TCRdb and not from the paper's own processing. The sample contains around 67,000 distinct CDR3 sequences, 4% to 6% of them found a single time. The ten biggest clones cover 6.5% to 9% of the sample.

For the unsorted PBMC libraries, 2 million PBMCs were stored in RNAlater at -80 degrees C until RNA extraction and were used to generate the libraries. Multiple sclerosis patients were enrolled in a US clinical protocol under which disease progression was evaluated by magnetic resonance imaging. Peripheral blood was subjected to Ficoll-Hypaque density gradient centrifugation to isolate PBMCs, which were then cryopreserved in liquid nitrogen. The chain was built from TRBV5-1 and TRBJ1-4, and TRBD1 matches 8 of the central bases. The receptor comes from a man aged 18 to 30 with multiple sclerosis. Material for sequencing was PBMCs. The DNA is as follows: TGCGCCAGCAGTAGTGGACAGGGAGGAAAACTGTTTTTT. It encodes CASSSGQGGKLFF.